Listed below are T cell receptor beta chains from one sample, sequenced in a study of regulatory T cells in long-lasting Graves disease. TCRdb independently ran MiXCR on the multiplex PCR reads; one entry per CDR3 protein. In the table there are around 250,000 distinct CDR3 sequences, 20% to 25% of which are singletons. The sequenced sample was peripheral blood mononuclear cells (PBMCs), obtained at new diagnosis, from a patient treated with antithyroid drugs. These receptors were obtained from a female donor with Graves disease. CDR3s include the opening cysteine and the closing phenylalanine or tryptophan. D genes are given only for firm matches. Clone sizes are given selectively: once, few, many, or a class where the clone is expanded.

j_call | d_call | clone_size | v_call | cdr3_aa | cdr3_nt
TRBJ1-2 | NA | many | TRBV6-1 | CASTLQVRDGYTF | TGTGCCAGCACCTTACAAGTTCGGGATGGCTACACCTTC
TRBJ2-6 | TRBD1 | many | TRBV5-1 | CASSPTTGTGANVLTF | TGCGCCAGCAGCCCTACGACAGGGACTGGGGCCAACGTCCTGACTTTC
TRBJ2-7 | TRBD2 | many | TRBV4-3 | CASSQGTRVHEQYF | TGCGCCAGCAGCCAAGGGACTAGGGTCCACGAGCAGTACTTC
TRBJ2-1 | TRBD2 | many | TRBV7-2 | CASSLVPSGGYNEQFF | TGTGCCAGCAGCTTAGTTCCTAGCGGGGGCTACAATGAGCAGTTCTTC
TRBJ2-1 | TRBD2 | many | TRBV3-1 | CASSQPGLAFGDEQFF | TGTGCCAGCAGCCAACCGGGACTAGCCTTCGGGGATGAGCAGTTCTTC
TRBJ2-3 | TRBD2 | NA | TRBV20-1 | CSADGTSGGSTDTQYF | TGCAGTGCGGATGGGACTAGCGGGGGGAGCACAGATACGCAGTATTTT
TRBJ1-2 | TRBD1 | once | TRBV28 | CASSLSTGAHSGYTF | TGTGCCAGCAGTTTGTCCACAGGGGCCCATTCTGGCTACACCTTC
TRBJ2-1 | NA | NA | TRBV7-6 | CASSHLKSEDSYNEQFF | TGTGCCAGCAGCCACCTAAAGTCGGAGGATTCTTACAATGAGCAGTTCTTC
TRBJ2-1 | NA | many | TRBV27 | CASARVTYNEQFF | TGTGCCAGTGCCCGCGTAACCTACAATGAGCAGTTCTTC
TRBJ2-5 | NA | NA | TRBV11-2 | CASSLRGSGLQETQYF | TGTGCCAGCAGCTTGCGGGGTTCCGGACTTCAAGAGACCCAGTACTTC
TRBJ1-4 | NA | many | TRBV6-1 | CASRHPGPGGAKLFF | TGTGCCAGCAGGCATCCCGGGCCAGGAGGTGCAAAACTGTTTTTT
TRBJ2-5 | NA | many | TRBV11-3 | CASSLGTSSRETQYF | TGTGCCAGCAGCTTAGGGACATCTTCCCGGGAGACCCAGTACTTC
TRBJ1-2 | NA | few | TRBV7-9 | CASSLSDRNSDGYTF | TGTGCCAGCAGCTTATCGGACCGCAACTCGGATGGCTACACCTTC
TRBJ2-2 | TRBD1 | NA | TRBV3-1 | CASSLTGGPLGTGELFF | TGTGCCAGCAGCCTGACAGGGGGCCCCTTAGGCACCGGGGAGCTGTTTTTT
TRBJ1-2 | NA | few | TRBV5-8 | CASSLEGLENYGYTF | TGTGCCAGCAGCTTGGAGGGACTGGAAAACTATGGCTACACCTTC
TRBJ1-2 | NA | many | TRBV20-1 | CSLDLGDYGYTF | TGCAGTTTAGACCTGGGGGACTATGGCTACACCTTC
TRBJ2-4 | NA | many | TRBV6-2/TRBV6-3 | CASSESSVQYF | TGTGCCAGCAGTGAGAGTTCTGTTCAGTACTTC
TRBJ2-3 | NA | NA | TRBV19 | CASSRRGGTDTQYF | TGTGCCAGTAGCAGAAGGGGGGGCACAGATACGCAGTATTTT
TRBJ2-3 | NA | few | TRBV10-1 | CASNPQQDGTDTQYF | TGCGCCTCAAACCCCCAACAGGACGGGACAGATACGCAGTATTTT
TRBJ1-1 | TRBD1 | many | TRBV5-1 | CASSWAQGSTTEAFF | TGCGCCAGCAGCTGGGCACAGGGGAGTACCACTGAAGCTTTCTTT
TRBJ2-1 | NA | NA | TRBV2 | CASDPAPSDEQFF | TGTGCCAGCGATCCGGCGCCTAGCGATGAGCAGTTCTTC
TRBJ1-2 | NA | many | TRBV12-3/TRBV12-4 | CASDPGGYGYTF | TGTGCCAGCGATCCGGGAGGCTATGGCTACACCTTC
TRBJ1-1 | NA | many | TRBV5-1 | CASSPPQGHTEAFF | TGCGCCAGCAGCCCCCCTCAGGGACACACTGAAGCTTTCTTT
TRBJ2-1 | TRBD1 | many | TRBV4-2 | CASSQPDRGSYNEQFF | TGTGCCAGCAGCCAACCCGACAGGGGCTCCTACAATGAGCAGTTCTTC
TRBJ1-1 | TRBD1 | many | TRBV3-1 | CASSRPTGRNTEAFF | TGTGCCAGCAGCCGTCCGACAGGGCGGAACACTGAAGCTTTCTTT
TRBJ2-7 | TRBD2 | many | TRBV5-4 | CASSLGTSGNEQYF | TGTGCCAGCAGCTTGGGGACTAGCGGTAACGAGCAGTACTTC
TRBJ2-7 | NA | many | TRBV10-3 | CAIGGSGNYEQYF | TGTGCCATCGGAGGTTCAGGTAATTACGAGCAGTACTTC
TRBJ2-3 | TRBD2 | many | TRBV2 | CASSQNRGRMRDTQYF | TGTGCCAGCAGCCAAAATCGCGGGAGAATGCGAGATACGCAGTATTTT
TRBJ1-1 | NA | many | TRBV30 | CAWSTQYTEAFF | TGTGCCTGGAGTACCCAGTACACTGAAGCTTTCTTT
TRBJ2-2 | TRBD1 | many | TRBV7-2 | CASSRTGGDGELFF | TGTGCCAGCAGTCGGACAGGGGGCGACGGGGAGCTGTTTTTT
TRBJ1-1 | NA | many | TRBV3-1 | CASSQGGLDTEAFF | TGTGCCAGCAGCCAAGGAGGATTGGACACTGAAGCTTTCTTT
TRBJ2-1 | TRBD1 | many | TRBV5-4 | CASSFGGTGIYNEQFF | TGTGCCAGCAGTTTTGGGGGGACAGGGATCTACAATGAGCAGTTCTTC
TRBJ2-5 | TRBD2 | NA | TRBV2 | CASISGGRETQYF | TGTGCCAGCATTAGCGGGGGGCGAGAGACCCAGTACTTC
TRBJ2-2 | TRBD2 | many | TRBV20-1 | CSARVLAGEDTGELFF | TGCAGTGCTAGAGTTCTAGCGGGGGAGGACACCGGGGAGCTGTTTTTT